This T cell receptor beta chain is from a study of blood T cell repertoires in COVID-19. Study-level information: Sources were T cells, B-cell-depleted T cells, or PBMCs; the material itself was cDNA or gDNA.

The CDR3 is 14 amino acids. V shed 5 bases, J shed 6 bases, and the junction held 9 bases outside the gene matches. Per germline, CDR1 MNHEY and CDR2 SVGAGI. Original handling: Researchers report that nucleated cell counts were estimated from reference gene primer amplification. TCRdb's table, derived via immunoSEQ multiplex PCR, lists solely in-frame clones and lacks some. V and J calls and clone size are copied from that table; D and trimming were computed from the DNA. The table has a few hundred thousand clones, roughly 86% seen once. Researchers sorted participants into cohorts using their self-reported clinical history. Recovery meant two consecutive negative NP/OP PCR tests, professional clearance, or resolved symptoms.

Specimen: PBMCs or T cells enriched from blood (not recorded which). The sequence was obtained from a man aged 25 to 45 who had recovered from COVID-19. This sequence joins TRBV6-5 and TRBJ2-7; 8 bases map to TRBD1. The CDR3 region has the DNA TGTGCCAGCAGTCATATGGACAGGGTCGTCGAGCAGTACTTC. Amino acids: CASSHMDRVVEQYF.